The 5 T cell receptor beta chains below come from one sample, sequenced in a study of T cells in women clearing cervical HPV infection. Using immunoSEQ multiplex PCR, the repertoire was profiled, and TCRdb retains in-frame clones only, with some absent. Listed are 45,000 to 55,000 clones; about 1.5% falls within the top ten. What was sequenced was blood buffy coat. These TCRs come from a woman between 18 and 70 years old with a cervical HPV16 infection that either progressed to CIN3+ or cleared (not recorded which).

Remarks on this clone: The CDR3 extends 3 residues past the end of the read, so its final part is completed from the germline J gene. The chain joins TRBV28 to TRBJ2-3; D uncertain. Germline loops: CDR1 MDHEN, CDR2 SYDVKM. The CDR3 consists of 15 residues. V gave up 4 bases and J gave up 6 bases, with 17 bases separating them. CDR3 region: CASSSSPSTADTQYF. CDR3 DNA, as far as it was read: TGTGCCAGCAGTTCTAGTCCAAGTACTGCGGATACG.

On this clone itself: The observed sequence ends 3 residues before the CDR3 terminus, with the missing tail filled in from the germline J gene. The V and J genes are TRBV12-3 or TRBV12-4 and TRBJ2-3; 7 bases are a match to TRBD2. The CDR3 loop spans 14 amino acids. Losses at the gene ends were 2 bases for V and 1 base for J; bases not matched to a gene: 0. CDR3 in amino acids: CASSLSGGTDTQYF. The CDR3 bases that were read are TGTGCCAGCAGTTTAAGCGGGGGCACAGATACG.

Comments on this clone: The read falls 3 residues short of the CDR3 end, and the missing part is taken from the germline J gene. V and J are TRBV19 and TRBJ2-3, with D maybe TRBD1 (6 bases). The V gene's germline CDR1 is LNHDA and CDR2 SQIVND (reference sequence). This CDR3 is built from 14 residues. V was pared by 8 bases and J by 2 bases, with 14 bases between. CDR3 DNA, as far as it was read: TGTGCCAGTCGCCTACAGGGCGCCACAGATACG. It is translated as CASRLQGATDT. The whole CDR3 sequence reads CASRLQGATDTQYF.

About this clone: The sequenced fragment ends 3 residues before the CDR3 boundary, so the rest is inferred from the germline J gene. The J gene is TRBJ1-5, the V gene TRBV7-2, with D unresolved. CDR1 SGHTA and CDR2 FQGNSA come from the germline V gene. The V and J ends lost 2 bases and 2 bases respectively, with 7 bases between them. CDR3 length equals 14 residues. The sequenced CDR3 bases are TGTGCCAGCAGCTTAAAGGGCGGCAATCAGCCC. It yields the protein CASSLKGGNQP. The entire CDR3 protein reads CASSLKGGNQPQHF.

Remarks on this clone: The read ends 3 residues early relative to the CDR3; the germline J gene fills the gap. The V gene is TRBV10-3, the J gene TRBJ2-3; 7 bases are shared with TRBD2. This CDR3 has 14 residues. J lost 1 base, V lost 8 bases, and 6 bases had no gene match. The germline V gene encodes CDR1 ENHRY and CDR2 SYGVKD. The CDR3 spells CAIGRAGGTDTQYF. The CDR3 bases that were read are TGTGCCATCGGACGGGCGGGGGGCACAGATACG.